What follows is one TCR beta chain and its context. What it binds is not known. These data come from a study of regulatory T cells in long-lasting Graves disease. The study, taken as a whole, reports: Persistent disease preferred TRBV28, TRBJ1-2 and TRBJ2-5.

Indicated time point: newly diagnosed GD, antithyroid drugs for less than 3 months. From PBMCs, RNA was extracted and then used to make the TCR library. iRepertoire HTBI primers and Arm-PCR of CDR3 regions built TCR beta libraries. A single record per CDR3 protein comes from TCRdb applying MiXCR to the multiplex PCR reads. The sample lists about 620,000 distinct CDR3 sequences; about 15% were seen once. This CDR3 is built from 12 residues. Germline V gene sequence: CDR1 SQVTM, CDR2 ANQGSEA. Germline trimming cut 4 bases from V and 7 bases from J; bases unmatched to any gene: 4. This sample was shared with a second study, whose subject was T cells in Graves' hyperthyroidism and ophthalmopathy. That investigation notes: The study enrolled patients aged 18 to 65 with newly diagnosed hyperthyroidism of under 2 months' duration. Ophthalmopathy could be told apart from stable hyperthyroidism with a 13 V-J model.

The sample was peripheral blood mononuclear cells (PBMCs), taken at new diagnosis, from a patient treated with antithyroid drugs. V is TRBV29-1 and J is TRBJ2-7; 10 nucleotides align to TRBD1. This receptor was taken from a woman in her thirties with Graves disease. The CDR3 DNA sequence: TGCAGCGTTGGACAGGGGGCGAGGGAGCAGTACTTC. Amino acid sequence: CSVGQGAREQYF.